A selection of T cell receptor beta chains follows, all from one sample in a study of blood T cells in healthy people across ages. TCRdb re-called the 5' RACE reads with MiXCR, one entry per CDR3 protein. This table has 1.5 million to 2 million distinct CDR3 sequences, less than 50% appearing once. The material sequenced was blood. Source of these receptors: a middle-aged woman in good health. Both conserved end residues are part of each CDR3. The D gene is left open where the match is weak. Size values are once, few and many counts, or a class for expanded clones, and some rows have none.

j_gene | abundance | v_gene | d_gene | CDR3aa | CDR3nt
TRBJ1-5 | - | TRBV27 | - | CASSLQGVWNQPQHF | TGTGCCAGCAGTTTACAAGGGGTCTGGAATCAGCCCCAGCATTTT
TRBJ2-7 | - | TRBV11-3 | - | CASSLRGLPDEQYF | TGTGCCAGCAGCCTCAGGGGCCTGCCTGACGAGCAGTACTTC
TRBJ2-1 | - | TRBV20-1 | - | CSAMGPSVNEQFF | TGCAGTGCTATGGGTCCCAGCGTCAATGAGCAGTTCTTC
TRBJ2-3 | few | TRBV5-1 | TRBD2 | CASSVSGLAVPTDTQYF | TGCGCCAGCAGCGTATCCGGACTAGCGGTCCCCACAGATACGCAGTATTTT
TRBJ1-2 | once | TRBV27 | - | CASSLGASFGYTF | TGTGCCAGCAGTTTAGGGGCGAGCTTTGGCTACACCTTC
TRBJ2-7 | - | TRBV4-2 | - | CASSLRLAGPLPTSSTSGYEQYF | -
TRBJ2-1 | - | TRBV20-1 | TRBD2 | CSARDPWTSGGGAYNEQFF | TGCAGTGCTAGAGATCCTTGGACTAGCGGGGGCGGAGCTTACAATGAGCAGTTCTTC
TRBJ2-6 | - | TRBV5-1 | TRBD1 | CASSLTGTGVGANVLTF | TGCGCCAGCAGCTTGACCGGGACAGGGGTTGGGGCCAACGTCCTGACTTTC
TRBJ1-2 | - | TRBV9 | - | CASSPWETPAYGYTF | TGTGCCAGCAGCCCGTGGGAGACCCCCGCCTATGGCTACACCTTC
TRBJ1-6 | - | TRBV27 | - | CASSWAVDNSPLHF | TGTGCCAGCAGTTGGGCAGTTGATAATTCACCCCTCCACTTT
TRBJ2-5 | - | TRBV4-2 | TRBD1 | CASSHRQGETQYF | TGTGCCAGCAGCCACCGACAGGGAGAGACCCAGTACTTC
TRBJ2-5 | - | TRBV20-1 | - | CSASNRETQYF | TGCAGTGCTAGTAACAGGGAGACCCAGTACTTC
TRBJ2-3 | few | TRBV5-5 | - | CASSSTTRERTDTQYF | TGTGCCAGCAGCTCAACGACTCGAGAGCGCACAGATACGCAGTATTTT
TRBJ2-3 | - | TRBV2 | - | CASSAGALGVDTQYF | TGTGCCAGCAGTGCGGGAGCTCTGGGGGTGGATACGCAGTATTTT
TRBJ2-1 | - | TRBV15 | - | CATSRDWTEVSYNEQFF | TGTGCCACCAGCAGAGATTGGACGGAGGTCTCCTACAATGAGCAGTTCTTC
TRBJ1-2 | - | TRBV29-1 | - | CSVEDHAFGYTF | TGCAGCGTTGAAGATCATGCATTTGGCTACACCTTC
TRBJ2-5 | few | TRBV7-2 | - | CASSPNDLGVSPFETQYF | TGTGCCAGCAGCCCTAACGACCTGGGGGTTAGTCCTTTCGAGACCCAGTACTTC
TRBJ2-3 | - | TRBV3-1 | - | CASSHEGITDTQYF | TGTGCCAGCAGCCACGAGGGGATCACAGATACGCAGTATTTT
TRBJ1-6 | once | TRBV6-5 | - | CASSRHGSESPLHF | TGTGCCAGCAGCCGCCACGGGAGCGAGTCACCCCTCCACTTT
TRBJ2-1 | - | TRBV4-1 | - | CASSQEGAHRDEQFF | TGCGCCAGCAGCCAAGAAGGGGCCCATAGGGATGAGCAGTTCTTC
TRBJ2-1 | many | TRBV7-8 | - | CASSLDARYNEQFF | TGTGCCAGCAGCTTAGATGCCAGGTACAATGAGCAGTTCTTC
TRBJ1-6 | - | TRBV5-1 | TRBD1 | CASSLFTGAAPNSPLHF | TGCGCCAGCAGCTTATTCACAGGGGCCGCTCCTAATTCACCCCTCCACTTT